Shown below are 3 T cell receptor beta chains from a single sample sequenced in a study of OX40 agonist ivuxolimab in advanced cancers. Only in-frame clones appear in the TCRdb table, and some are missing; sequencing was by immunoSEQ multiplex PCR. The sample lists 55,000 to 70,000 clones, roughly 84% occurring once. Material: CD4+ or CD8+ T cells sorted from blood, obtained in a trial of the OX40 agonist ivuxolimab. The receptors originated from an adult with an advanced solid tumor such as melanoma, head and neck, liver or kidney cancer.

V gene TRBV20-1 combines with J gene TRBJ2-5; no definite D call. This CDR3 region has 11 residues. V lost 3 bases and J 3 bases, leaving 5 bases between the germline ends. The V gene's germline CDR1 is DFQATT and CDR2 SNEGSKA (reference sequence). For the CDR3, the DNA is TGCAGTGCTAGGTGGGAAGAGACCCAGTACTTC. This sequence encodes CSARWEETQYF.

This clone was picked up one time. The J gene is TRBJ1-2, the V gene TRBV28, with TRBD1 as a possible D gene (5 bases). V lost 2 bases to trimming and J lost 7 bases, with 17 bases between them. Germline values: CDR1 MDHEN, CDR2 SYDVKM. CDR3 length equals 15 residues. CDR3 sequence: CASSLPPGQVSGYTF. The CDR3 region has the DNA TGTGCCAGCAGTTTACCCCCTGGACAAGTCAGTGGCTACACCTTC.

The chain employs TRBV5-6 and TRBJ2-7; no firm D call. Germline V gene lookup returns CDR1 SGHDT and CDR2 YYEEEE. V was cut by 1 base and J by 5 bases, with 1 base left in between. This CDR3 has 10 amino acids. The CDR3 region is CASSLNEQYF. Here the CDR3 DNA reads TGTGCCAGCAGCTTGAACGAGCAGTACTTC.